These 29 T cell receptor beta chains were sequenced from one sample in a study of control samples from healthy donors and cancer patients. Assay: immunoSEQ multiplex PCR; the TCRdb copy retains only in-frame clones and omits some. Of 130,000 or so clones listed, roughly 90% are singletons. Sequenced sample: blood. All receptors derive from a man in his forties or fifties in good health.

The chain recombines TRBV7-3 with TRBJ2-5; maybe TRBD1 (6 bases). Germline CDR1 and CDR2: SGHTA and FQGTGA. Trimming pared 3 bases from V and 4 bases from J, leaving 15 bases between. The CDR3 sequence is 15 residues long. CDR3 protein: CASSFSGTPGETQYF. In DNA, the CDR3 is TGTGCCAGCAGCTTCTCCGGGACACCGGGAGAGACCCAGTACTTC.

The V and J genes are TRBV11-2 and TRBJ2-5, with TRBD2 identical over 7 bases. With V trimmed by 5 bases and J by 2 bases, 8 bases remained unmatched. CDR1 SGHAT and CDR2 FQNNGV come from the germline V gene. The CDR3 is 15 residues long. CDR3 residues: CASSLRSGEQETQYF. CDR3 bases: TGTGCCAGCAGCCTAAGAAGCGGGGAGCAAGAGACCCAGTACTTC.

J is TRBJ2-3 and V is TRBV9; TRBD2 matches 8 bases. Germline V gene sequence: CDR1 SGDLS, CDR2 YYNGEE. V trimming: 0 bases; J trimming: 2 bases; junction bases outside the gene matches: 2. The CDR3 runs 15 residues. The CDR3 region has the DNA TGTGCCAGCAGCGTAGAACTAGCGGACACAGATACGCAGTATTTT. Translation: CASSVELADTDTQYF.

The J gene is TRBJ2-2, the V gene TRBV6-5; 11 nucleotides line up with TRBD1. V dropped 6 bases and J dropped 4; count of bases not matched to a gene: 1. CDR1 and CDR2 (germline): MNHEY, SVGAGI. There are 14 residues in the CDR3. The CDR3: CASRGTGGTGELFF. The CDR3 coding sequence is TGTGCCAGCAGGGGGACAGGGGGCACCGGGGAGCTGTTTTTT.

The CDR3 bases are TGTGCCAGCAGCGTCGGGGGTAGCGGGAGTTACAATGAGCAGTTCTTC. Encoded protein: CASSVGGSGSYNEQFF. The genes are TRBV9 and TRBJ2-1; 9 positions match TRBD2. Germline-derived CDR1 and CDR2 are SGDLS and YYNGEE. V was clipped by 2 bases and J by 4 bases; unmatched bases: 7. The CDR3 runs 16 residues. The full variable domain, its missing parts supplied by reference TRBV9 and TRBJ2-1, is DSGVTQTPKHLITATGQRVTLRCSPRSGDLSVYWYQQSLDQGLQFLIQYYNGEERAKGNILERFSAQQFPDLHSELNLSSLELGDSALYFCASSVGGSGSYNEQFFGPGTRLTVL.

CDR3 sequence (DNA): TGTGCCTGGAGTTCCGGGACAGGGTACGAGCAGTACTTC. Protein sequence: CAWSSGTGYEQYF. V usage is TRBV30 and J usage is TRBJ2-7, with 9 bases lining up with TRBD1. Looked up from germline, CDR1 is GTSNPN and CDR2 is SVGIG (reference sequence). After removal of 2 bases from V and 4 bases from J, the junction contained 3 bases not matched to a gene. This CDR3 has 13 amino acids.

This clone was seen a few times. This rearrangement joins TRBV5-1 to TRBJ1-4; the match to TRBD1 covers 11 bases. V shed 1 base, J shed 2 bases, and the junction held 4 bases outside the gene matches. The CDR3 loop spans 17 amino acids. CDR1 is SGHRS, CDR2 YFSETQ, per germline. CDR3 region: CASSLRDRGFTNEKLFF. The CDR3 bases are TGCGCCAGCAGCTTGAGGGACAGGGGGTTCACTAATGAAAAACTGTTTTTT.

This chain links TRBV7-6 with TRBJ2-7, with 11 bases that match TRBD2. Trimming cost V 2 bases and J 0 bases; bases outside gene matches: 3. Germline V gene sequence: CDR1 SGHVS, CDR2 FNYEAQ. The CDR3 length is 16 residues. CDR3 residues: CASSLKTSGASYEQYF. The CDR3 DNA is TGTGCCAGCAGCTTAAAGACTAGCGGGGCCTCCTACGAGCAGTACTTC.

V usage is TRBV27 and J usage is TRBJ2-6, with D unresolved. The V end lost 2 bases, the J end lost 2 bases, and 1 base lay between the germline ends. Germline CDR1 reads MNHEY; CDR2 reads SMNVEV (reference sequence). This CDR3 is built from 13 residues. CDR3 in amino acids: CASSLAGANVLTF. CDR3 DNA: TGTGCCAGCAGTTTAGCTGGGGCCAACGTCCTGACTTTC.

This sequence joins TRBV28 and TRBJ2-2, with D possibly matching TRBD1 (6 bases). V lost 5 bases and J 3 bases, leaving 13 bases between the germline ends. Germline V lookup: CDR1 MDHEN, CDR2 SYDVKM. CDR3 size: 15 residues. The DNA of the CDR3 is TGTGCCAGCAGTCCTTGGACAGCTTACACCGGGGAGCTGTTTTTT. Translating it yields CASSPWTAYTGELFF.

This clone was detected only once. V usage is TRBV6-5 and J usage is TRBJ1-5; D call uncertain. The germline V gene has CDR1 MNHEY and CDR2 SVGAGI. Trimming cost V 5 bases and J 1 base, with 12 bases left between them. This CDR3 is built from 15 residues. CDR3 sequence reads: CASSPSTKSNQPQHF. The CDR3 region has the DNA TGTGCCAGCAGTCCTTCGACAAAAAGCAATCAGCCCCAGCATTTT.

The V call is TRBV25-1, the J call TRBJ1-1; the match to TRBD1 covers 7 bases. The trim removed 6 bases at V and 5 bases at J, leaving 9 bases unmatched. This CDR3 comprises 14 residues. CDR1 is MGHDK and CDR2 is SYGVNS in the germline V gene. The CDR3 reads CASSKLQGGTEAFF. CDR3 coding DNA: TGTGCCAGCAGCAAACTCCAGGGGGGGACTGAAGCTTTCTTT. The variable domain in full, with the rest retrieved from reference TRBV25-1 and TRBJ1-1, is EADIYQTPRYLVIGTGKKITLECSQTMGHDKMYWYQQDPGMELHLIHYSYGVNSTEKGDLSSESTVSRIRTEHFPLTLESARPSHTSQYLCASSKLQGGTEAFFGQGTRLTVV.

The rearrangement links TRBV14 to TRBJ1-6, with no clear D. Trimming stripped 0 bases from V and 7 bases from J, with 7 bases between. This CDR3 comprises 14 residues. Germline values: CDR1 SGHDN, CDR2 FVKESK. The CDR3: CASSQDKKNSPLHF. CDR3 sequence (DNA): TGTGCCAGCAGCCAAGACAAGAAGAATTCACCCCTCCACTTT.

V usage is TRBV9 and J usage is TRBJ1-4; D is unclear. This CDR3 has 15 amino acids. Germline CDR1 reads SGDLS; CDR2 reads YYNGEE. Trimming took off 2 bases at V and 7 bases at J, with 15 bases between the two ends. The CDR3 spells CASSVETEQGEKLFF. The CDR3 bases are TGTGCCAGCAGCGTCGAGACGGAGCAAGGTGAAAAACTGTTTTTT.

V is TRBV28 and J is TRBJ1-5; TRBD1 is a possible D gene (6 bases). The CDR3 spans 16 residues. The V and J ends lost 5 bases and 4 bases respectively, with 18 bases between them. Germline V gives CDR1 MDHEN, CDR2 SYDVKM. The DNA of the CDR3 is TGTGCCAGCAGTCTGGGGGCTCCCGGGGGAAATCAGCCCCAGCATTTT. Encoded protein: CASSLGAPGGNQPQHF.

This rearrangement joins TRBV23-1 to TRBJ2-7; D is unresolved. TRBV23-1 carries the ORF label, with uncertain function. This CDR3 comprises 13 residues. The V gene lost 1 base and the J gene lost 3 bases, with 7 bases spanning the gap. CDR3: CASSQFPNYEQYF. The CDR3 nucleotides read TGCGCCAGCAGTCAATTTCCGAACTACGAGCAGTACTTC.

DNA for the CDR3: TGCGCCAGCAGTGAGTCAGTCGAGCAGTACTTC. Protein sequence: CASSESVEQYF. The V call is TRBV10-2, the J call TRBJ2-7; D is unclear. The CDR3 consists of 11 residues. The V gene's germline CDR1 is WSHSY and CDR2 SAAADI. V lost 0 bases and J lost 6, with 3 bases in between.

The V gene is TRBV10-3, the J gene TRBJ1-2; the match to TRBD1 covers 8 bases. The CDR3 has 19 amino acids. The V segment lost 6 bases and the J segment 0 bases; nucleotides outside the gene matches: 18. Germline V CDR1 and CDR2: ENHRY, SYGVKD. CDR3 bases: TGTGCCATCAGCCCGCTCTCCCGACAGGGGCGTACTTCTAACTATGGCTACACCTTC. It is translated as CAISPLSRQGRTSNYGYTF.

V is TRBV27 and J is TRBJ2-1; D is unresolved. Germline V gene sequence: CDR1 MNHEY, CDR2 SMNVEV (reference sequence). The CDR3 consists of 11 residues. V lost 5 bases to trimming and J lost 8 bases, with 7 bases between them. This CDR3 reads CASSTTYEQFF. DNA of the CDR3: TGTGCCAGCAGTACGACTTATGAGCAGTTCTTC.

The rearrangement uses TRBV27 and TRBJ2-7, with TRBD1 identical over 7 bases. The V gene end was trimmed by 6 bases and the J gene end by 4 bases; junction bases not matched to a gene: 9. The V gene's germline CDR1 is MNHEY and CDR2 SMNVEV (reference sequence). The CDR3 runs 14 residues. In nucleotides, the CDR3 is TGTGCCAGCAGGGGTTTGGGACAGACATACGAGCAGTACTTC. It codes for CASRGLGQTYEQYF.

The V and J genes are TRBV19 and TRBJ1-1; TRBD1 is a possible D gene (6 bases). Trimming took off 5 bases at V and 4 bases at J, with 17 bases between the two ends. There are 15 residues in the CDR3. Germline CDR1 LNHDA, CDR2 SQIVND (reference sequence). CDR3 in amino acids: CASSVLGGEGTEAFF. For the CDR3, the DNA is TGTGCCAGTAGTGTGTTAGGGGGAGAGGGCACTGAAGCTTTCTTT.

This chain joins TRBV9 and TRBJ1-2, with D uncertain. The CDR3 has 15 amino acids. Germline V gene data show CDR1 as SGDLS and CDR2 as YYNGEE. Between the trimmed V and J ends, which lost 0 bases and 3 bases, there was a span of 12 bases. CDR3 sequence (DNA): TGTGCCAGCAGCGTAGAGGCCTGGGATTACTATGGCTACACCTTC. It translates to CASSVEAWDYYGYTF.

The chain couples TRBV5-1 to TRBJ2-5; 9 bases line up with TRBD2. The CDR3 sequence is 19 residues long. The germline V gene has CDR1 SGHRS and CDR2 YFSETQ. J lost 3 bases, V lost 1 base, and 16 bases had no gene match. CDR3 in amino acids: CASSLFVRGLAGDKETQYF. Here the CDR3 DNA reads TGCGCCAGCAGCTTGTTCGTCCGGGGACTAGCTGGGGACAAAGAGACCCAGTACTTC.

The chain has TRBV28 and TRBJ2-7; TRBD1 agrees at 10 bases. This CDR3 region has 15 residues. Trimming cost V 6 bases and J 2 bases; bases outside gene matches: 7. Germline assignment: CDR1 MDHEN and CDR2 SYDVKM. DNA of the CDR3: TGTGCCAGCAGCATGGACAGGGGGTCCCCCTACGAGCAGTACTTC. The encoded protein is CASSMDRGSPYEQYF. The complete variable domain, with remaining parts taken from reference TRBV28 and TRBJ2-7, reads DVKVTQSSRYLVKRTGEKVFLECVQDMDHENMFWYRQDPGLGLRLIYFSYDVKMKEKGDIPEGYSVSREKKERFSLILESASTNQTSMYLCASSMDRGSPYEQYFGPGTRLTVT.

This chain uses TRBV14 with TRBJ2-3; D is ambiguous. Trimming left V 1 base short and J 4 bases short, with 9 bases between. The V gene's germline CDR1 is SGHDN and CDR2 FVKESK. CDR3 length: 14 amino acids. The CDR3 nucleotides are TGTGCCAGCAGCCAAGCGCAGGAGTCAGATACGCAGTATTTT. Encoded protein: CASSQAQESDTQYF.

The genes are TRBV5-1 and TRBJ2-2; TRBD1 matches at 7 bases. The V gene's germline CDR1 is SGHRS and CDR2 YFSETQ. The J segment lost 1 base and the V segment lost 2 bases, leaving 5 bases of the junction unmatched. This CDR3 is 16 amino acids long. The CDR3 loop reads CASSFYRGVNTGELFF. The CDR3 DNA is TGCGCCAGCAGCTTTTACAGGGGCGTGAACACCGGGGAGCTGTTTTTT.

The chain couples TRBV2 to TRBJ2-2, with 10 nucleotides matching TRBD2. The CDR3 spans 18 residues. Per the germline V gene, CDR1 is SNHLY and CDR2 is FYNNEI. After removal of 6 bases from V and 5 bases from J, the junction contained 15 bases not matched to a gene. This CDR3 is CASSAANIGTSDTGELFF. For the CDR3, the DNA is TGTGCCAGCAGCGCGGCTAATATCGGGACTAGCGATACCGGGGAGCTGTTTTTT.

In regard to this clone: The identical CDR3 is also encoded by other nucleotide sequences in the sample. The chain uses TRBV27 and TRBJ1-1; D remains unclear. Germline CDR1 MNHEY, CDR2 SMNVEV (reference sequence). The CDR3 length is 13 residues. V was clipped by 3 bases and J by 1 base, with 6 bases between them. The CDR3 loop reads CASSFDRNTEAFF. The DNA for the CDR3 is TGTGCCAGCAGTTTTGACCGGAACACTGAAGCTTTCTTT.

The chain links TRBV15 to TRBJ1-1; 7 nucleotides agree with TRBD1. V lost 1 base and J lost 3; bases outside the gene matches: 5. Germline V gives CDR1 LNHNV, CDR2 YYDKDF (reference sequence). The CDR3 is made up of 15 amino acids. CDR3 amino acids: CATSRGVQGYTEAFF. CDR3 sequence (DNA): TGTGCCACCAGCAGAGGCGTACAGGGGTACACTGAAGCTTTCTTT.